The present T cell receptor (beta chain) was sequenced within a study of control samples from healthy donors and cancer patients (dated by TCRdb to about 2020). The protocol used for the library was the immunoSEQ multiplex PCR assay. Imported from immuneACCESS, the table was reduced by TCRdb to in-frame sequences with V and J called. These copies leave out some clones; in studies compared against another copy, an unresolved V gene accounts for under half, and the cause of the remainder is not known. The sample table lists 190,000 or so clones, 85% to 95% of them with a count of one. The ten largest clones add up to more than 1.2% of the sample. Of note for this clone: Which antigen it targets is not known. The sample holds no much larger clone one base away, and base qualities are not on file.

CDR1 is given as LNHDA and CDR2 as SQIVND, both from the germline V gene (reference sequence). Reading from cysteine to phenylalanine, the CDR3 counts 14 amino acids. The only DNA kept is the CDR3, 42 bases in frame from the first base. Trimming removed 4 bases from V and 2 bases from J, leaving 10 bases between the germline ends. This clonotype was sampled from a young man in good health. The material sequenced was blood. The chain couples TRBV19 to TRBJ2-3; a tentative D call is TRBD2 (6 bases match). The DNA reads as follows: TGTGCCAGTAGTAGGCGGGGTGACACAGATACGCAGTATTTT. This sequence encodes CASSRRGDTDTQYF. The entire variable domain, with the stretches around the CDR3 drawn from the reference TRBV19 and TRBJ2-3 proteins, is DGGITQSPKYLFRKEGQNVTLSCEQNLNHDAMYWYRQDPGQGLRLIYYSQIVNDFQKGDIAEGYSVSREKKESFPLTVTSAQKNPTAFYLCASSRRGDTDTQYFGPGTRLTVL.